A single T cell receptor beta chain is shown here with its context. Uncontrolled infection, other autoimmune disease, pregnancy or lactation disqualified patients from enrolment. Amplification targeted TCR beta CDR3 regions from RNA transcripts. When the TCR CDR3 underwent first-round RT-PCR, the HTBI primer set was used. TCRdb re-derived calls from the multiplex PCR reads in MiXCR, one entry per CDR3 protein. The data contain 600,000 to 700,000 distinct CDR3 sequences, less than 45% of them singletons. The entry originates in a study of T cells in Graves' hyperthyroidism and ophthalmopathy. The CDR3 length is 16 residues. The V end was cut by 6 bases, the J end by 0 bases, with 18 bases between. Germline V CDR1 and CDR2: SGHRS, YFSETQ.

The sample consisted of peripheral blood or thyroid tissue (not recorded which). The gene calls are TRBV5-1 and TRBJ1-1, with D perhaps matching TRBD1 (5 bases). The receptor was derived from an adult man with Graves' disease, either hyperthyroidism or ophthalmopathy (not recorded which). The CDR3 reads CASIGRVGTMNTEAFF. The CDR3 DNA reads TGCGCCAGCATTGGCAGGGTGGGGACTATGAACACTGAAGCTTTCTTT.